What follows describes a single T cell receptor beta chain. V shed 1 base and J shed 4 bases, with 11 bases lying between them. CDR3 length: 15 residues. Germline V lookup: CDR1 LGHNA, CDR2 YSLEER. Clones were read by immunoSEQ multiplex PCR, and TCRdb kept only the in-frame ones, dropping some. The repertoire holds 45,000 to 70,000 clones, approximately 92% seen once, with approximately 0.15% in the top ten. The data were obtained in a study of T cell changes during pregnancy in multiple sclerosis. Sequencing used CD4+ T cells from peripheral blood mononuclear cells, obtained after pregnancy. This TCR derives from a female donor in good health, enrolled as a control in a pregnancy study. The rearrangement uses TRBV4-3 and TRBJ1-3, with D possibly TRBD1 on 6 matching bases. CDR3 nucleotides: TGCGCCAGCAGCCAAGGCAGGGGTTCCGGAAACACCATATATTTT. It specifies CASSQGRGSGNTIYF.